Listed below are T cell receptor beta chains from one sample, sequenced in a study of shared clonotypes between healthy human individuals. TCRdb's table, derived via immunoSEQ multiplex PCR, lists solely in-frame clones and lacks some. Of roughly 2,300,000 clones detected, about 90% appear once; the ten largest clones hold about 0.41%. The sample consisted of naive CD4+ T cells from PBMCs. Source of these receptors: a man between 18 and 35 years old in good health. Some clones in this sample may be carry-over from other donors' samples. Each CDR3 is given with its conserved first and last residue. D genes are given only for firm matches. A clone size is listed for some rows: how often the clone was seen (once, few, many), or a class if it is expanded.

-	-	TRBJ2-1	TRBV7-3	CASSPLFSSYNEQFF	TGTGCCAGCAGCCCCCTTTTCAGCTCCTACAATGAGCAGTTCTTC
-	TRBD1	TRBJ1-5	TRBV5-1	CASSLGYGTGSQPQHF	TGCGCCAGCAGCTTGGGGTATGGGACAGGGAGTCAGCCCCAGCATTTT
-	TRBD2	TRBJ2-7	TRBV11-3	CASSQGLAGSYEQYF	TGTGCCAGCAGCCAGGGACTAGCGGGATCCTACGAGCAGTACTTC
-	TRBD1	TRBJ1-5	TRBV6-1	CAGNRGLSNQPQHF	TGTGCCGGGAACAGGGGGCTTAGCAATCAGCCCCAGCATTTT
-	-	TRBJ1-1	TRBV28	CASSLRRGRGESTEAFF	TGTGCCAGCAGTTTACGGCGAGGGAGGGGCGAAAGTACTGAAGCTTTCTTT
-	-	TRBJ1-4	TRBV19	CASRSPGLGQENEKLFF	TGTGCCAGTAGATCCCCGGGATTGGGGCAAGAAAATGAAAAACTGTTTTTT
once	TRBD1	TRBJ1-1	TRBV6-1	CASSAQGDLTEAFF	TGTGCCAGCAGTGCACAGGGGGATCTGACTGAAGCTTTCTTT
-	TRBD1	TRBJ2-1	TRBV7-2	CASSLTGRVYNEQFF	TGTGCCAGCAGCTTGACAGGGCGTGTTTACAATGAGCAGTTCTTC
-	TRBD1	TRBJ2-2	TRBV10-1	CASSETGTAEATGELFF	TGCGCCAGCAGTGAGACCGGGACAGCGGAAGCCACCGGGGAGCTGTTTTTT
-	-	TRBJ2-2	TRBV2	CASRSGETGELFF	TGTGCCAGCAGATCAGGGGAAACCGGGGAGCTGTTTTTT
-	-	TRBJ2-5	TRBV7-8	CASSSGAGTAQETQYF	TGTGCCAGCAGCTCTGGGGCGGGGACGGCACAAGAGACCCAGTACTTC
-	TRBD2	TRBJ2-7	TRBV7-9	CASSPGGAWEQYF	TGTGCCAGCAGCCCCGGGGGGGCTTGGGAGCAGTACTTC
-	TRBD2	TRBJ2-1	TRBV7-9	CASTLEGGLAYNEQFF	TGTGCCAGCACCCTAGAGGGGGGACTAGCCTACAATGAGCAGTTCTTC
-	-	TRBJ1-3	TRBV9	CASSVGGMAGPPGNTIYF	TGTGCCAGCAGCGTAGGAGGAATGGCAGGGCCTCCTGGAAACACCATATATTTT
-	-	TRBJ2-1	TRBV27	CASKGPSGYNEQFF	TGTGCCAGCAAGGGACCAAGCGGTTACAATGAGCAGTTCTTC
once	TRBD1	TRBJ1-4	TRBV2	CASSAGQGGAKLFF	TGTGCCAGCAGTGCAGGACAGGGAGGAGCAAAACTGTTTTTT
-	TRBD2	TRBJ2-3	TRBV19	CASSKSGASGRSDTQYF	TGTGCCAGTAGTAAAAGTGGGGCTAGCGGGAGATCAGATACGCAGTATTTT
-	-	TRBJ2-2	TRBV25-1	CASSKLGPATGELFF	TGTGCCAGCAGTAAACTAGGACCAGCCACCGGGGAGCTGTTTTTT
-	-	TRBJ2-7	TRBV18	CASSPVNYEQYF	TGTGCCAGCTCACCAGTGAACTACGAGCAGTACTTC
-	TRBD1	TRBJ1-5	TRBV10-3	CAISQDRDVQPQHF	TGTGCCATCAGTCAAGACAGGGACGTCCAGCCCCAGCATTTT
-	-	TRBJ2-7	TRBV28	CAIGLDEQYF	TGTGCTATTGGTCTCGACGAGCAGTACTTC
-	-	TRBJ2-1	TRBV28	CASRELRSSYNEQFF	TGTGCCAGCAGGGAACTCCGGAGCTCCTACAATGAGCAGTTCTTC
-	TRBD2	TRBJ2-2	TRBV29-1	CSAAAGGSHTGELFF	TGCAGCGCCGCCGCGGGAGGGTCGCACACCGGGGAGCTGTTTTTT
-	-	TRBJ1-5	TRBV2	CASSDREGFNQPQHF	TGTGCCAGCAGTGATCGGGAAGGGTTCAATCAGCCCCAGCATTTT
-	-	TRBJ1-3	TRBV11-2	CASSPGTGRGNTIYF	TGTGCCAGCAGCCCAGGTACTGGGCGGGGAAACACCATATATTTT
-	-	TRBJ2-2	TRBV5-1	CASSLAGAANTGELFF	TGCGCCAGCAGCTTGGCTGGGGCAGCTAACACCGGGGAGCTGTTTTTT
-	TRBD1	TRBJ1-1	TRBV14	CASSQEGQGRAFF	TGTGCCAGCAGCCAAGAGGGACAGGGTCGAGCTTTCTTT
-	-	TRBJ1-2	TRBV29-1	CSVEAKDTYGYTF	TGCAGCGTTGAAGCCAAGGACACTTATGGCTACACCTTC
-	TRBD1	TRBJ2-2	TRBV5-1	CASSLQGGHGELFF	TGCGCCAGCAGCTTACAGGGGGGCCACGGGGAGCTGTTTTTT
-	TRBD2	TRBJ2-3	TRBV10-1	CASVSSGRSTDTQYF	TGCGCCAGCGTCTCTAGCGGAAGAAGCACAGATACGCAGTATTTT
-	TRBD1	TRBJ2-1	TRBV28	CASNPGQGAFPPLPRSSYNEQFF	TGTGCCAGCAACCCTGGACAGGGGGCGTTTCCCCCCCTTCCAAGGAGCTCCTACAATGAGCAGTTCTTC
-	-	TRBJ2-2	TRBV5-5	CASSLLSGLTNTGELFF	TGTGCCAGCAGCTTGCTCTCGGGTTTGACAAACACCGGGGAGCTGTTTTTT
-	TRBD1	TRBJ1-4	TRBV28	CASSFWDRNEKLFF	TGTGCCAGCAGTTTTTGGGACAGAAATGAAAAACTGTTTTTT
-	TRBD1	TRBJ2-5	TRBV23-1	CASSQWFQSGQSQETQYF	TGCGCCAGCAGTCAATGGTTCCAGTCGGGACAGTCTCAAGAGACCCAGTACTTC
-	-	TRBJ1-2	TRBV6-6	CASSARQFGYTF	TGTGCCAGCAGTGCCAGACAGTTTGGCTACACCTTC
few	-	TRBJ2-5	TRBV9	CASSVGASGRGGETQYF	TGTGCCAGCAGCGTAGGGGCTAGCGGCAGGGGCGGGGAGACCCAGTACTTC
-	TRBD1	TRBJ1-5	TRBV28	CASSILRGNSNQPQHF	TGTGCCAGCAGTATCCTCAGGGGGAATAGCAATCAGCCCCAGCATTTT
-	-	TRBJ1-3	TRBV4-1	CASSQGGAEAGNTIYF	TGCGCCAGCAGCCAAGGAGGAGCGGAAGCTGGAAACACCATATATTTT
-	-	TRBJ2-7	TRBV7-6	CASSLAQGGRVYF	TGTGCCAGCAGCTTAGCGCAGGGCGGAAGAGTTTACTTC
-	TRBD1	TRBJ1-4	TRBV4-3	CASSQELTGGFEKLFF	TGCGCCAGCAGCCAAGAACTTACAGGGGGGTTTGAAAAACTGTTTTTT
-	TRBD1	TRBJ2-1	TRBV5-1	CASSWGQGLGNEQFF	TGCGCCAGCAGCTGGGGACAGGGTCTTGGCAATGAGCAGTTCTTC
-	-	TRBJ2-7	TRBV5-1	CASSLESAPSLYEQYF	TGCGCCAGCAGCTTGGAGTCAGCACCGTCCCTCTACGAGCAGTACTTC
-	-	TRBJ2-1	TRBV5-5	CASSQKGEQFF	TGTGCCAGCAGCCAAAAAGGTGAGCAGTTCTTC
-	TRBD1	TRBJ1-2	TRBV30	CAWSRTGVLRIDYTF	TGTGCCTGGAGTCGTACAGGGGTTCTCCGGATCGACTACACCTTC
-	-	TRBJ1-1	TRBV29-1	CSVERGARGTEAFF	TGCAGCGTTGAACGGGGGGCGCGGGGCACTGAAGCTTTCTTT
-	-	TRBJ2-7	TRBV5-1	CASSQGRNSYEQYF	TGCGCCAGCAGCCAAGGACGGAACTCCTACGAGCAGTACTTC
once	-	TRBJ2-2	TRBV11-2	CASSPFLKNTGELFF	TGTGCCAGCAGCCCCTTCCTGAAAAACACCGGGGAGCTGTTTTTT
-	TRBD1	TRBJ1-5	TRBV27	CASSPGIAGQWRNQPQHF	TGTGCCAGCAGTCCAGGAATTGCGGGACAGTGGAGGAATCAGCCCCAGCATTTT
-	TRBD1	TRBJ2-5	TRBV28	CASSLIWTGWETQYF	TGTGCCAGCAGTTTAATATGGACAGGTTGGGAGACCCAGTACTTC
-	-	TRBJ1-1	TRBV9	CASSATGYTEAFF	TGTGCCAGCAGCGCGACAGGATACACTGAAGCTTTCTTT
-	-	TRBJ1-1	TRBV2	CASLGGTWGLPTEAFF	TGTGCCAGCCTCGGGGGGACTTGGGGGTTGCCCACTGAAGCTTTCTTT
-	-	TRBJ1-3	TRBV4-1	CASSQGAATGGTIYF	TGCGCCAGCAGCCAAGGGGCGGCAACTGGAGGCACCATATATTTT
-	-	TRBJ1-4	TRBV18	CASSPPDGAYEKLFF	TGTGCCAGCTCACCACCGGACGGGGCATATGAAAAACTGTTTTTT
-	-	TRBJ2-1	TRBV20-1	CSEGEFNEQFF	TGCAGTGAGGGCGAATTCAATGAGCAGTTCTTC
-	-	TRBJ2-7	TRBV29-1	CSVDGDRDEQYF	TGCAGCGTTGATGGCGACAGAGACGAGCAGTACTTC
-	-	TRBJ2-2	TRBV19	CASTWYRGNTGELFF	TGTGCCAGTACCTGGTACCGGGGGAACACCGGGGAGCTGTTTTTT
-	-	TRBJ2-3	TRBV11-2	CASSLGIGGDTQYF	TGTGCCAGCAGCTTAGGTATCGGCGGGGATACGCAGTATTTT
-	TRBD2	TRBJ2-1	TRBV6-5	CASAKGGSSDEQFF	TGTGCCAGCGCGAAGGGCGGGAGTAGCGATGAGCAGTTCTTC
-	-	TRBJ1-1	TRBV5-4	CASSPSGLNTEAFF	TGTGCCAGCAGCCCATCGGGGCTAAACACTGAAGCTTTCTTT
-	-	TRBJ1-1	TRBV5-1	CASNLGQGLGTEAFF	TGCGCCAGCAACTTGGGTCAGGGTCTTGGCACTGAAGCTTTCTTT